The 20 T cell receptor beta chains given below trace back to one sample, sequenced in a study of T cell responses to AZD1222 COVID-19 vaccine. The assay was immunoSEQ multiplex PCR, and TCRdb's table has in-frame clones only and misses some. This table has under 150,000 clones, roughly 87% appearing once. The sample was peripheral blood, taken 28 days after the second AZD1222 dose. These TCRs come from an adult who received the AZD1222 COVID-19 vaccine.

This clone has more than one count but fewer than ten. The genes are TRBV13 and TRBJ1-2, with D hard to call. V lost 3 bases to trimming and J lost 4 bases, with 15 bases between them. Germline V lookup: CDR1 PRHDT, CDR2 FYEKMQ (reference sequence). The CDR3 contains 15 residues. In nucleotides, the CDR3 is TGTGCCAGCAGCTTTGTGACGGCTCTAACCTATGGCTACACCTTC. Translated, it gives CASSFVTALTYGYTF. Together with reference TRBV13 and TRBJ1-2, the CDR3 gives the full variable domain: AAGVIQSPRHLIKEKRETATLKCYPIPRHDTVYWYQQGPGQDPQFLISFYEKMQSDKGSIPDRFSAQQFSDYHSELNMSSLELGDSALYFCASSFVTALTYGYTFGSGTRLTVV.

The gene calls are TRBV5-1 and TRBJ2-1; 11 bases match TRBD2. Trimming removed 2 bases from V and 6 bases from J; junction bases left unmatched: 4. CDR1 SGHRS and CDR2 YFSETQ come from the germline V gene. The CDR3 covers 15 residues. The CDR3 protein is CASSFSGGATNEQFF. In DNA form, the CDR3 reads TGCGCCAGCAGCTTTAGCGGGGGGGCGACCAATGAGCAGTTCTTC.

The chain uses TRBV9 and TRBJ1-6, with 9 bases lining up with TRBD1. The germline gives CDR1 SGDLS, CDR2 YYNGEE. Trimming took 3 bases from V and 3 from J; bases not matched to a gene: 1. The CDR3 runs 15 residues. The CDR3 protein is CASSGQGVYNSPLHF. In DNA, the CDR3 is TGTGCCAGCAGCGGACAGGGGGTCTATAATTCACCCCTCCACTTT.

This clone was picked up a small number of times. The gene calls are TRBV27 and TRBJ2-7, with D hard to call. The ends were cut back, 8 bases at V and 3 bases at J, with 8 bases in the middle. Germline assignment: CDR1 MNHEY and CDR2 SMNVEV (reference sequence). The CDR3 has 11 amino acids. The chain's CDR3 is CASGGVYEQYF. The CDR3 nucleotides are TGTGCCAGCGGTGGGGTCTACGAGCAGTACTTC.

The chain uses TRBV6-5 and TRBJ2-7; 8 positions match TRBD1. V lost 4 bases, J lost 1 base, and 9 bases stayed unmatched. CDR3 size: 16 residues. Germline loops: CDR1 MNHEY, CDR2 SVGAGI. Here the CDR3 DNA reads TGTGCCAGCAGTTCCCCCGGCACAGGGGGTTCCTACGAGCAGTACTTC. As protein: CASSSPGTGGSYEQYF.

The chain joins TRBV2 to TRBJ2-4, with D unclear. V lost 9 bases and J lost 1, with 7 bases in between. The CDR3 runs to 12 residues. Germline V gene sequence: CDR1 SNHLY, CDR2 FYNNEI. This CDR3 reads CARKSAKNIQYF. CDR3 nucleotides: TGTGCCAGGAAGAGTGCCAAAAACATTCAGTACTTC.

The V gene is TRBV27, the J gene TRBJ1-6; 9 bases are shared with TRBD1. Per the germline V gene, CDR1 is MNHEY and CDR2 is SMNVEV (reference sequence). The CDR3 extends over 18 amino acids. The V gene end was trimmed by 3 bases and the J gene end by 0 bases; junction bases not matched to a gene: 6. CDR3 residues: CASSLTGGYSSYNSPLHF. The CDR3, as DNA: TGTGCCAGCAGTTTGACAGGGGGATACAGCTCCTATAATTCACCCCTCCACTTT.

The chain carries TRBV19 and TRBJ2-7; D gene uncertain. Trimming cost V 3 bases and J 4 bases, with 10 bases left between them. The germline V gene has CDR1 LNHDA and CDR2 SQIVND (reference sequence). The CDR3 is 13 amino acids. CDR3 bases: TGTGCCAGTAGTATCCAGAGACATTACGAGCAGTACTTC. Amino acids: CASSIQRHYEQYF.

CDR3: CASSPLGLARTDTQYF. CDR3 nucleotide sequence: TGTGCCAGCTCACCACTCGGACTAGCGCGCACAGATACGCAGTATTTT. The chain has TRBV18 and TRBJ2-3; 9 bases are a match to TRBD2. Germline trimming cut 1 base from V and 1 base from J; bases unmatched to any gene: 3. CDR3 size: 16 residues. Germline V gene lookup returns CDR1 KGHSH and CDR2 LQKENI.

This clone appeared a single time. This CDR3 reads CASSRGGIGEKLFF. In DNA form, the CDR3 reads TGTGCCAGCAGCCGCGGAGGGATAGGGGAAAAACTGTTTTTT. The rearrangement links TRBV5-4 to TRBJ1-4; D is uncertain. This CDR3 comprises 14 residues. Germline V lookup: CDR1 SGHNT, CDR2 YYREEE (reference sequence). With 4 bases removed from V and 8 bases from J, the gap between germline ends came to 15 bases.

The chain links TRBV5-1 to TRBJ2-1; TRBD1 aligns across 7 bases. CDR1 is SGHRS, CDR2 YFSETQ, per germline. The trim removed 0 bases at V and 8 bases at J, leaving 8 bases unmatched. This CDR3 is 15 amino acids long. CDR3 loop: CASSLEDRRLDEQFF. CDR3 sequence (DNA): TGCGCCAGCAGCTTGGAGGACAGGCGGCTCGATGAGCAGTTCTTC.

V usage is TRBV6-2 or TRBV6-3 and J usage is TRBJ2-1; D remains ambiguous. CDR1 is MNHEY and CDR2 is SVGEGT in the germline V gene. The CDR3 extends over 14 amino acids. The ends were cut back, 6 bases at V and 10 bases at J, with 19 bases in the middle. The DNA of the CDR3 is TGTGCCAGCAGCTTAGAGCTGACGGCTCACGAGCAGTTCTTC. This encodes CASSLELTAHEQFF.

The CDR3 loop reads CASRDRASVTGELFF. CDR3 nucleotides: TGTGCCAGCAGGGACAGGGCTAGTGTGACCGGGGAGCTGTTTTTT. The chain joins TRBV6-5 to TRBJ2-2, with 8 positions matching TRBD1. After removal of 6 bases from V and 5 bases from J, the junction contained 8 bases not matched to a gene. The CDR3 length is 15 residues. CDR1 and CDR2 from the germline V gene are MNHEY and SVGAGI.

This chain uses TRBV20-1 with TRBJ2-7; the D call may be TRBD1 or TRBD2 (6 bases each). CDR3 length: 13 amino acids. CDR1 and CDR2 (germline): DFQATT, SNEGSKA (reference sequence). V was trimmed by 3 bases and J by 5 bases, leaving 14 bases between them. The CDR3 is CSASNTGANEQYF. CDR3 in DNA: TGCAGTGCTAGTAATACGGGGGCGAACGAGCAGTACTTC.

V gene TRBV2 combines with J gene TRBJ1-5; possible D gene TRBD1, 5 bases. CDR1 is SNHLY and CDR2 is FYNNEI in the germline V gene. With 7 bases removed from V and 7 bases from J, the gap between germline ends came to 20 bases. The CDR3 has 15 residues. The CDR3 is CASIPREGTGQPQHF. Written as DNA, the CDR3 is TGTGCCAGCATTCCCCGTGAGGGGACGGGGCAGCCCCAGCATTTT. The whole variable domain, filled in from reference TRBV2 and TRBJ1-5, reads EPEVTQTPSHQVTQMGQEVILRCVPISNHLYFYWYRQILGQKVEFLVSFYNNEISEKSEIFDDQFSVERPDGSNFTLKIRSTKLEDSAMYFCASIPREGTGQPQHFGDGTRLSIL.

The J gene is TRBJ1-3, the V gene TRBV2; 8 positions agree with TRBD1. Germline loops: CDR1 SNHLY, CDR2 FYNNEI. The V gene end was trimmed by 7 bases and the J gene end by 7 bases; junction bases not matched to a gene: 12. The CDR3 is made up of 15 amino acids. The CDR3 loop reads CASTRDRPQWNTIYF. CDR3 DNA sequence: TGTGCCAGCACCCGGGACAGGCCTCAGTGGAACACCATATATTTT.

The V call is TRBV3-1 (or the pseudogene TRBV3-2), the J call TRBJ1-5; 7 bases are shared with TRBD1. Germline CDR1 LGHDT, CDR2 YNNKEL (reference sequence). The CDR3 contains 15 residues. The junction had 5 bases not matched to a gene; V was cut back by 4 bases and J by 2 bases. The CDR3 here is CASSPRQGGNQPQHF. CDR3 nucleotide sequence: TGTGCCAGCAGCCCCAGACAGGGAGGCAATCAGCCCCAGCATTTT.

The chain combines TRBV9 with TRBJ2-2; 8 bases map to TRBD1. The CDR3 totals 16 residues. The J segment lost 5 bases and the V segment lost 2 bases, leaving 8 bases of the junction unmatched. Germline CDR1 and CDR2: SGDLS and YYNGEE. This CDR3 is CASSVGDRWYTGELFF. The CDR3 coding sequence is TGTGCCAGCAGCGTCGGGGACAGGTGGTATACCGGGGAGCTGTTTTTT. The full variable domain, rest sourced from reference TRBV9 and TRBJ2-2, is DSGVTQTPKHLITATGQRVTLRCSPRSGDLSVYWYQQSLDQGLQFLIQYYNGEERAKGNILERFSAQQFPDLHSELNLSSLELGDSALYFCASSVGDRWYTGELFFGEGSRLTVL.

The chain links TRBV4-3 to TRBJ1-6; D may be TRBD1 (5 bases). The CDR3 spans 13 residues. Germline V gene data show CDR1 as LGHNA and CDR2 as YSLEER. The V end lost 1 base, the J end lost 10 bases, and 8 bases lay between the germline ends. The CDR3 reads CASSQVEGSPLHF. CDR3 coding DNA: TGCGCCAGCAGCCAAGTGGAGGGGTCACCCCTCCACTTT.

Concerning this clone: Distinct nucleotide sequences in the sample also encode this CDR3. The CDR3 spells CASSYSRDQPQHF. The CDR3 coding sequence is TGTGCCAGCAGTTACAGTAGGGATCAGCCCCAGCATTTT. The chain recombines TRBV6-2 or TRBV6-3 with TRBJ1-5; D unclear. CDR1 is MNHEY, CDR2 SVGEGT, per germline. This CDR3 is 13 amino acids long. The germline V and J ends were trimmed by 2 bases and 5 bases, with 7 bases remaining between them.